The rows below give T cell receptor beta chains drawn from one sample of a study of blood T cells in healthy people across ages. TCRdb re-derived calls from the 5' RACE reads in MiXCR, one entry per CDR3 protein. This sample has about 1.8 million distinct CDR3 sequences, with just under 50% found just once. The sample was blood. These receptors originate from a woman aged 40 to 49 in good health. CDR3s include the opening cysteine and the closing phenylalanine or tryptophan. Each record gives: V gene, J gene, clone size, D gene, CDR3 protein, CDR3 DNA. The D gene is left open where the match is weak. The listing skips clone size in some rows; elsewhere it reads once, few, many or a size class.

V: TRBV9
J: TRBJ2-1
size: once
D: -
CDR3: CASSAHGGFYNEQFF
DNA: TGTGCCAGCAGCGCTCACGGCGGGTTTTACAATGAGCAGTTCTTC

V: TRBV4-1
J: TRBJ2-1
size: -
D: -
CDR3: CASSQEGIGPAAYRFF
DNA: TGCGCCAGCAGCCAAGAAGGAATAGGGCCCGCCGCTTATCGGTTCTTC

V: TRBV28
J: TRBJ2-5
size: few
D: TRBD2
CDR3: CASSSPTGLAGGGEQYF
DNA: TGTGCCAGCAGTTCACCTACCGGACTAGCGGGGGGTGGGGAGCAGTACTTC

V: TRBV24-1
J: TRBJ2-5
size: few
D: -
CDR3: CATSTPAEKETQYF
DNA: TGTGCCACCAGTACACCTGCTGAGAAAGAGACCCAGTACTTC

V: TRBV12-3/TRBV12-4
J: TRBJ2-6
size: many
D: -
CDR3: CASSFVGPGANVLTF
DNA: TGTGCCAGCAGTTTCGTGGGGCCTGGGGCCAACGTCCTGACTTTC

V: TRBV12-3/TRBV12-4
J: TRBJ2-5
size: few
D: TRBD1
CDR3: CASSLTDRETQYF
DNA: TGTGCCAGCAGCCTGACGGACAGGGAGACCCAGTACTTC

V: TRBV20-1
J: TRBJ2-5
size: -
D: -
CDR3: CSARLRALQETQYF
DNA: TGCAGTGCTAGACTTAGGGCCTTACAAGAGACCCAGTACTTC

V: TRBV5-5
J: TRBJ2-7
size: -
D: TRBD1
CDR3: CASSYGTGIHEQYF
DNA: TGTGCCAGCAGCTACGGGACAGGTATCCACGAGCAGTACTTC

V: TRBV12-3/TRBV12-4
J: TRBJ2-7
size: -
D: TRBD1
CDR3: CASSLGTGPNYEQYF
DNA: TGTGCCAGCAGTTTAGGGACAGGCCCCAACTACGAGCAGTACTTC

V: TRBV18
J: TRBJ1-6
size: -
D: -
CDR3: CASSPDARYSPLHF
DNA: TGCGCCAGCTCACCCGACGCGAGGTATTCACCCCTCCACTTT

V: TRBV12-3/TRBV12-4
J: TRBJ1-5
size: -
D: -
CDR3: CASSKLENQPQHF
DNA: TGTGCCAGCAGCAAACTCGAAAATCAGCCCCAGCATTTT

V: TRBV12-3/TRBV12-4
J: TRBJ1-2
size: few
D: -
CDR3: CASSPTRIWAYGYTF
DNA: TGTGCCAGCAGTCCCACCCGCATTTGGGCCTATGGCTACACCTTC

V: TRBV2
J: TRBJ1-3
size: -
D: -
CDR3: CASSDLGGENTIYF
DNA: TGTGCCAGCAGCGACTTAGGGGGAGAAAACACCATATATTTT

V: TRBV5-1
J: TRBJ2-3
size: few
D: -
CDR3: CASSPTHPPGRNTDTQYF
DNA: TGCGCCAGCAGCCCCACCCATCCACCGGGCAGAAACACAGATACGCAGTATTTT

V: TRBV29-1
J: TRBJ2-3
size: -
D: -
CDR3: CSVEGSSSSTDTQYF
DNA: TGCAGCGTTGAAGGGTCGTCCTCTAGCACAGATACGCAGTATTTT

V: TRBV12-3/TRBV12-4
J: TRBJ2-3
size: few
D: -
CDR3: CASSFPGLARPSTDTQYF
DNA: TGTGCCAGCAGTTTCCCGGGGCTAGCGCGACCTAGCACAGATACGCAGTATTTT

V: TRBV5-1
J: TRBJ1-6
size: few
D: -
CDR3: CATRRERSNSPLHF
DNA: TGCGCCACTCGGAGGGAGCGAAGTAATTCACCCCTCCACTTT

V: TRBV29-1
J: TRBJ2-1
size: -
D: -
CDR3: CSAVGDIHRFF
DNA: TGCAGCGCAGTAGGGGACATCCACCGGTTCTTC

V: TRBV6-5
J: TRBJ1-4
size: few
D: TRBD1
CDR3: CASRGQGAATNEKLFF
DNA: TGTGCCAGCAGGGGACAGGGGGCGGCTACTAATGAAAAACTGTTTTTT

V: TRBV12-3/TRBV12-4
J: TRBJ2-1
size: few
D: TRBD2
CDR3: CASSLRVSGGRDNEQFF
DNA: TGTGCCAGCAGTTTAAGGGTCTCGGGGGGACGGGACAATGAGCAGTTCTTC

V: TRBV9
J: TRBJ2-1
size: -
D: TRBD1
CDR3: CASSVASGQGPYNEQFF
DNA: TGTGCCAGCAGCGTAGCTTCTGGACAGGGGCCCTACAATGAGCAGTTCTTC

V: TRBV9
J: TRBJ2-3
size: -
D: -
CDR3: CASGGTQYF
DNA: TGTGCCAGCGGGGGTACGCAGTATTTT

V: TRBV7-2
J: TRBJ1-4
size: many
D: -
CDR3: CASSLVGEKLFF
DNA: TGTGCCAGCAGCTTGGTTGGTGAAAAACTGTTTTTT

V: TRBV7-3
J: TRBJ2-1
size: -
D: TRBD2
CDR3: CASSSSGGAADEQFF
DNA: TGTGCCAGCAGCTCTAGCGGGGGGGCAGCGGATGAGCAGTTCTTC

V: TRBV20-1
J: TRBJ2-5
size: few
D: TRBD2
CDR3: CSAPVGGLETQYF
DNA: TGCAGTGCTCCCGTGGGGGGGTTGGAGACCCAGTACTTC

V: TRBV28
J: TRBJ1-2
size: many
D: TRBD1
CDR3: CASREQGAPYGYTF
DNA: TGTGCCAGCAGAGAACAGGGGGCTCCGTATGGCTACACCTTC

V: TRBV7-9
J: TRBJ2-1
size: few
D: -
CDR3: CASSLYGDEQFF
DNA: TGTGCCAGCAGCTTATACGGGGATGAGCAGTTCTTC

V: TRBV6-6
J: TRBJ1-6
size: few
D: TRBD1
CDR3: CASSDVTGKDSPLHF
DNA: TGTGCCAGCAGTGACGTGACAGGGAAGGATTCACCCCTCCACTTT

V: TRBV29-1
J: TRBJ2-1
size: few
D: -
CDR3: CSVDPGLSEQFF
DNA: TGCAGCGTTGATCCGGGGTTAAGTGAGCAGTTCTTC

V: TRBV6-5
J: TRBJ2-1
size: -
D: TRBD2
CDR3: CASSSVIAGGPRDNEQFF
DNA: TGTGCCAGCAGTTCGGTAATAGCGGGGGGGCCTCGGGACAATGAGCAGTTCTTC

V: TRBV6-5
J: TRBJ2-7
size: -
D: TRBD1
CDR3: CASSTPGQGVEQYF
DNA: TGTGCCAGCAGTACCCCGGGACAGGGTGTCGAGCAGTACTTC

V: TRBV29-1
J: TRBJ2-5
size: few
D: -
CDR3: CSVVWGAGETQYF
DNA: TGCAGCGTTGTTTGGGGCGCGGGAGAGACCCAGTACTTC

V: TRBV4-3
J: TRBJ2-2
size: -
D: -
CDR3: CASSRYRFTGELFF
DNA: TGCGCCAGCAGCCGATACAGGTTCACCGGGGAGCTGTTTTTT

V: TRBV6-2/TRBV6-3
J: TRBJ2-1
size: -
D: TRBD2
CDR3: CASSTGLAEQFF
DNA: TGTGCCAGCAGTACAGGACTAGCGGAGCAGTTCTTC

V: TRBV6-2/TRBV6-3
J: TRBJ2-7
size: -
D: TRBD2
CDR3: CASSPTSGVTTYNEQYF
DNA: TGTGCCAGCAGTCCTACTAGCGGGGTCACTACCTACAATGAGCAGTACTTC

V: TRBV12-3/TRBV12-4
J: TRBJ2-1
size: -
D: -
CDR3: CASRLGGGRDYNEQFF
DNA: TGTGCCAGCAGATTAGGGGGGGGAAGGGATTACAATGAGCAGTTCTTC

V: TRBV20-1
J: TRBJ2-3
size: -
D: TRBD2
CDR3: CSARAIVAGARDTQYF
DNA: TGCAGTGCTAGAGCCATAGTAGCGGGGGCCCGGGATACGCAGTATTTT

V: TRBV19
J: TRBJ2-7
size: -
D: TRBD1
CDR3: CASSIRTGTHEQYF
DNA: TGTGCCAGTAGTATTAGGACAGGGACCCACGAGCAGTACTTC

V: TRBV7-6
J: TRBJ1-1
size: once
D: TRBD1
CDR3: CASSLSGQGLSAFF
DNA: TGTGCCAGCAGCTTATCGGGACAGGGTCTCAGTGCTTTCTTT

V: TRBV10-3
J: TRBJ1-2
size: -
D: TRBD1
CDR3: CAISQTGVGYGYTF
DNA: TGTGCCATCAGTCAGACAGGGGTTGGCTATGGCTACACCTTC

V: TRBV6-2/TRBV6-3
J: TRBJ1-4
size: -
D: TRBD1
CDR3: CASSHDRGDEKLFF
DNA: TGTGCCAGCAGTCACGACAGGGGGGATGAAAAACTGTTTTTT

V: TRBV5-1
J: TRBJ2-2
size: -
D: -
CDR3: CASRVPAGYTGELFF
DNA: TGCGCCAGCAGGGTACCGGCTGGGTATACCGGGGAGCTGTTTTTT

V: TRBV7-3
J: TRBJ2-3
size: -
D: TRBD2
CDR3: CASSLIRRRGELTDTQYF
DNA: TGTGCCAGCAGCTTAATAAGGCGGCGGGGGGAACTCACAGATACGCAGTATTTT

V: TRBV5-5
J: TRBJ2-7
size: -
D: -
CDR3: CASSPGAGQFYEQYF
DNA: TGTGCCAGCAGCCCTGGAGCTGGACAGTTCTACGAGCAGTACTTC

V: TRBV5-1
J: TRBJ2-3
size: -
D: -
CDR3: CASSGGVGPSTDTQYF
DNA: TGCGCCAGCAGCGGTGGCGTCGGGCCTAGCACAGATACGCAGTATTTT

V: TRBV6-5
J: TRBJ2-7
size: -
D: -
CDR3: CASSYSVGQSLYEQYF
DNA: TGTGCCAGCAGTTACTCTGTAGGGCAGTCACTTTACGAGCAGTACTTC

V: TRBV14
J: TRBJ2-1
size: -
D: TRBD1
CDR3: CASSQFRGPTNNEQFF
DNA: TGTGCCAGCAGCCAATTCAGGGGGCCGACCAACAATGAGCAGTTCTTC

V: TRBV11-2
J: TRBJ2-3
size: -
D: -
CDR3: CASRTTTPDTQYF
DNA: TGTGCCAGCAGGACTACAACCCCAGATACGCAGTATTTT